A selection of T cell receptor beta chains follows, all from one sample in a study of T cell repertoires in cytomegalovirus infection. TCRdb used MiXCR to reprocess the reads, holding one entry per CDR3 protein. The data show about 740,000 distinct CDR3 sequences, 35% to 45% seen once. The sequencing input was PBMCs. These receptors were collected from a human donor in good health (CMV status not recorded). Some clones in this sample may be carry-over from other donors' samples. The CDR3 runs from the conserved cysteine through the conserved F or W. A D gene is named only where the DNA matches it firmly. Not every row has a clone size; where given, it reads once, few, many or a size class.

V,J,size,D,CDR3,DNA
TRBV28,TRBJ2-7,few,TRBD1,CASSSTIRDRTTYEQYF,TGTGCCAGCAGTTCCACCATCCGGGACAGAACTACCTACGAGCAGTACTTC
TRBV7-8,TRBJ2-7,-,-,CASSSALTASRSYEQYF,TGTGCCAGCAGCTCAGCATTGACTGCAAGTAGGTCCTACGAGCAGTACTTC
TRBV7-9,TRBJ1-2,-,-,CASSLVGRAQGYTF,TGTGCCAGCAGCTTAGTGGGCAGGGCTCAAGGCTACACCTTC
TRBV29-1,TRBJ1-4,-,-,CSVEEVANEKLFF,TGCAGCGTTGAAGAGGTAGCTAATGAAAAACTGTTTTTT
TRBV19,TRBJ2-1,-,TRBD2,CASSTTSGLYNEQFF,TGTGCCAGTAGTACGACTAGCGGCCTCTACAATGAGCAGTTCTTC
TRBV7-2,TRBJ1-4,many,TRBD1,CASSRDRKNEKLFF,TGTGCCAGCAGCCGGGACAGGAAGAATGAAAAACTGTTTTTT
TRBV28,TRBJ2-3,few,TRBD1,CASSFDRDTDTQYF,TGTGCCAGCAGTTTCGACAGGGACACAGATACGCAGTATTTT
TRBV6-6,TRBJ2-1,-,-,CASNPMSSYNEQFF,TGTGCCAGCAACCCAATGAGCTCCTACAATGAGCAGTTCTTC
TRBV7-8,TRBJ2-7,-,TRBD2,CASSLGRAGGSYEQYF,TGTGCCAGCAGCTTAGGTAGAGCGGGGGGCTCCTACGAGCAGTACTTC
TRBV4-1,TRBJ2-7,few,TRBD1,CASSQTTGASYEQYF,TGCGCCAGCAGCCAGACAACAGGGGCCTCCTACGAGCAGTACTTC
TRBV13,TRBJ1-4,-,-,CASSLVTEGGAANEKLFF,TGTGCCAGCAGCTTAGTGACCGAGGGGGGCGCGGCTAATGAAAAACTGTTTTTT
TRBV7-2,TRBJ2-5,-,TRBD2,CASRETSGHPQETQYF,TGTGCCAGCAGGGAAACTAGCGGCCACCCCCAAGAGACCCAGTACTTC
TRBV27,TRBJ1-3,-,-,CASIGSPWNTIYF,TGTGCCAGCATAGGCTCCCCATGGAACACCATATATTTT
TRBV5-4,TRBJ1-2,few,-,CASGSQGGNYGYTF,TGTGCCAGCGGCTCACAGGGCGGTAACTATGGCTACACCTTC
TRBV7-6,TRBJ2-3,-,TRBD2,CASSNTETSGGRNTQYF,TGTGCCAGCAGCAATACCGAGACTAGCGGGGGCAGGAATACGCAGTATTTT
TRBV28,TRBJ2-1,few,-,CASSLSSLPGGEQFF,TGTGCCAGCAGTTTATCGAGCCTCCCGGGCGGTGAGCAGTTCTTC
TRBV19,TRBJ1-2,once,TRBD1,CATGQGRYGYTF,TGTGCCACCGGACAGGGTCGCTATGGCTACACCTTC
TRBV7-8,TRBJ2-1,few,-,CASSLWGTRGRDEQFF,TGTGCCAGCAGCTTATGGGGCACGAGAGGAAGGGATGAGCAGTTCTTC
TRBV9,TRBJ1-1,-,-,CASSVVGGLLNTEAFF,TGTGCCAGCAGCGTAGTTGGGGGATTGTTGAACACTGAAGCTTTCTTT
TRBV6-8,TRBJ2-3,-,-,CASSYSLHSPTDTRYF,TGTGCCAGCAGTTACTCGTTGCACAGCCCCACAGATACGCGGTATTTT
TRBV4-2,TRBJ1-2,-,-,CASSQDQGHGYTF,TGTGCCAGCAGCCAAGACCAGGGCCATGGCTACACCTTC
TRBV9,TRBJ2-1,-,-,CASSAQGNNEQFF,TGTGCCAGCAGCGCCCAGGGAAACAATGAGCAGTTCTTC
TRBV7-2,TRBJ2-3,few,-,CASSLVAHTQYF,TGTGCCAGCAGCTTAGTAGCTCATACGCAGTATTTT
TRBV7-8,TRBJ2-3,-,-,CASSPTGSGTDTQYF,TGTGCCAGCAGCCCTACAGGGAGCGGAACAGATACGCAGTATTTT
TRBV12-5,TRBJ2-5,-,-,CASQGSGRETQYF,TGTGCTAGCCAGGGGTCAGGTCGAGAGACCCAGTACTTC
TRBV5-8,TRBJ2-5,-,TRBD1,CASSLGTGSETQYF,TGTGCCAGCAGCTTGGGGACAGGGTCGGAGACCCAGTACTTC
TRBV7-2,TRBJ1-5,many,-,CASSSDLRGNQPQHF,TGTGCCAGCAGCTCGGACCTACGGGGCAATCAGCCCCAGCATTTT
TRBV18,TRBJ2-2,-,-,CASSPPGGKLAGELFF,TGTGCCAGCTCACCACCTGGAGGAAAACTGGCCGGGGAGCTGTTTTTT
TRBV20-1,TRBJ2-4,-,-,CSALNRVGFSIQYF,TGCAGTGCTTTAAACAGGGTCGGGTTTAGCATTCAGTACTTC
TRBV5-5,TRBJ2-1,few,-,CASSSGAVYNEQFF,TGTGCCAGCAGTTCCGGGGCGGTCTACAATGAGCAGTTCTTC
TRBV4-1,TRBJ2-3,-,TRBD2,CASSQASGGETDTQYF,TGCGCCAGCAGCCAAGCCAGCGGGGGGGAAACAGATACGCAGTATTTT
TRBV11-1,TRBJ2-6,-,-,CASSFVRGTGANVLTF,TGTGCCAGCAGCTTTGTTCGGGGAACCGGGGCCAACGTCCTGACTTTC
TRBV27,TRBJ2-5,-,TRBD2,CASRDVGGATETQYF,TGTGCCAGCAGGGATGTCGGGGGGGCCACCGAGACCCAGTACTTC
TRBV7-6,TRBJ1-3,-,-,CASSRDRQRASAGGNTIYF,TGTGCCAGCAGCCGTGACCGTCAGCGGGCCTCCGCTGGTGGAAACACCATATATTTT
TRBV4-2,TRBJ2-7,-,-,CASSQDAGRQQYF,TGTGCCAGCAGCCAAGATGCAGGACGGCAGCAGTACTTC
TRBV6-6,TRBJ2-3,few,TRBD1,CASSYSKIPRAGGDTQYF,TGTGCCAGCAGTTACTCGAAGATCCCACGGGCAGGGGGAGATACGCAGTATTTT
TRBV6-2/TRBV6-3,TRBJ2-2,few,-,CASSYPASANTGELFF,TGTGCCAGCAGTTACCCAGCGAGCGCGAACACCGGGGAGCTGTTTTTT
TRBV12-3/TRBV12-4,TRBJ2-1,-,-,CASSLAGLAEQFF,TGTGCCAGCAGTTTAGCGGGGTTAGCTGAGCAGTTCTTC
TRBV6-8,TRBJ1-1,-,-,CASSYGAHLGTEAFF,TGTGCCAGCAGTTACGGGGCCCATCTGGGCACTGAAGCTTTCTTT
TRBV20-1,TRBJ1-5,few,-,CSARIDGRPSGVPQHF,TGCAGTGCTAGAATAGATGGCAGACCGTCGGGGGTGCCCCAGCATTTT
TRBV14,TRBJ1-2,-,-,CASSQHPGADYGYTF,TGTGCCAGCAGCCAACATCCGGGGGCGGACTATGGCTACACCTTC
TRBV28,TRBJ2-5,-,-,CASSAYNRDPIEETQYF,TGTGCCAGCAGTGCGTACAACAGGGACCCGATCGAAGAGACCCAGTACTTC
TRBV15,TRBJ2-3,-,-,CATSNKDYTDTQYF,TGTGCCACCAGCAATAAAGACTACACAGATACGCAGTATTTT
TRBV7-9,TRBJ2-7,-,-,CASSRETPYEQYF,TGTGCCAGCAGCCGAGAAACCCCCTACGAGCAGTACTTC
TRBV29-1,TRBJ1-1,few,-,CSVVSSTEAFF,TGCAGCGTTGTTAGTTCCACTGAAGCTTTCTTT
TRBV4-1,TRBJ1-5,-,-,CASSQEIVTLNGPQHF,TGCGCCAGCAGCCAAGAGATAGTGACCCTGAACGGCCCCCAGCATTTT
TRBV4-2,TRBJ2-7,few,TRBD1,CASSRDRGEQYF,TGTGCCAGCAGCCGAGACAGGGGCGAGCAGTACTTC
TRBV15,TRBJ1-1,-,TRBD1,CATSVDRAPGRNTEAFF,TGTGCCACCAGCGTAGACAGGGCCCCCGGCAGGAACACTGAAGCTTTCTTT
TRBV19,TRBJ2-7,once,-,CATQIRDGTYEQYF,TGTGCCACTCAGATCCGGGACGGTACCTACGAGCAGTACTTC
TRBV6-2/TRBV6-3,TRBJ1-2,-,-,CASSNGRNYGYTF,TGTGCCAGCAGTAACGGACGGAACTATGGCTACACCTTC
TRBV29-1,TRBJ1-1,-,-,CSVEVAGGMNTEAFF,TGCAGCGTTGAAGTGGCAGGCGGGATGAACACTGAAGCTTTCTTT
TRBV6-1,TRBJ2-1,few,TRBD2,CASSEVGRGGNNEQFF,TGTGCCAGCAGTGAAGTAGGGCGGGGGGGCAACAATGAGCAGTTCTTC
TRBV6-1,TRBJ1-6,-,-,CASSEAQGLSPLHF,TGTGCCAGCAGTGAAGCGCAGGGATTATCACCCCTCCACTTT
TRBV28,TRBJ1-1,-,-,CASSPGPGGSTEAFF,TGTGCCAGCAGTCCGGGCCCCGGGGGGAGTACTGAAGCTTTCTTT
TRBV12-3/TRBV12-4,TRBJ1-1,-,-,CASRTGLGAFF,TGTGCCAGCAGAACAGGGTTGGGTGCTTTCTTT
TRBV7-9,TRBJ2-1,few,TRBD1,CASSLPGQGRNEQFF,TGTGCCAGCAGCCTCCCGGGACAGGGGAGGAATGAGCAGTTCTTC
TRBV7-2,TRBJ2-7,-,TRBD2,CASSFSGRPYEQYF,TGTGCCAGCAGCTTCAGCGGGAGGCCCTACGAGCAGTACTTC